The next 6 T cell receptor beta chains were all read from a single sample in a study of T cells after yellow fever vaccination. TCRdb independently ran MiXCR on the 5' RACE reads; one entry per CDR3 protein. This table holds about 430,000 distinct CDR3 sequences, roughly 20% found once. The material was PBMCs, obtained before the yellow fever booster vaccination. The receptor set was obtained from a man between 18 and 35 years old who received the YFV17D yellow fever vaccine.

This clonotype was observed at least ten times. The junction differs from germline at one of its ends, possibly a read error. V and J are TRBV4-2 and TRBJ2-2; unclear D gene. The length of the CDR3 is 12 residues. Germline loops: CDR1 LGHNA, CDR2 YNFKEQ. The CDR3 is CASSQGGGELFF. In DNA form, the CDR3 reads TGTGCCAGCAGCCAAGGAGGTGGGGAACTGTTTTTT.

This clonotype was detected only a few times. The rearrangement uses TRBV28 and TRBJ2-1, with TRBD2 identical over 15 bases. The germline CDR1 and CDR2 sequences are MDHEN and SYDVKM. The ends lost 5 bases at V and 10 bases at J; junction bases unmatched: 6. There are 15 residues in the CDR3. The CDR3 nucleotides are TGTGCCAGCAGTAGGGGACTAGCGGGGGGAGGAGAGCAGTTCTTC. Protein sequence: CASSRGLAGGGEQFF.

This clonotype turned up a few times. The chain has TRBV12-3 or TRBV12-4 and TRBJ1-2; D is unclear. The CDR3 has 13 residues. V lost 5 bases to trimming and J lost 0 bases, with 7 bases between them. CDR3 loop: CASSIQPNYGYTF. The CDR3 DNA reads TGTGCCAGCAGTATACAGCCTAACTATGGCTACACCTTC.

This clonotype was recorded a few times. The V and J genes are TRBV29-1 and TRBJ2-7; the match to TRBD1 covers 8 bases. V gave up 5 bases and J gave up 5 bases; unmatched junction bases: 8. The length of the CDR3 is 13 residues. Germline V CDR1 and CDR2: SQVTM, ANQGSEA. The CDR3 bases are TGCAGCGTTCGTGGACAGGGCGTCCACGAGCAGTACTTC. Amino acids: CSVRGQGVHEQYF.

V and J are TRBV7-8 and TRBJ2-6, with D maybe TRBD1 (5 bases). Germline V gene sequence: CDR1 SGHVS, CDR2 FQNEAQ. Trimming pared 2 bases from V and 3 bases from J, leaving 11 bases between. The CDR3 length is 16 residues. In DNA form, the CDR3 reads TGTGCCAGCAGCTTACAGGGTCCTGGTGGGGCCAACGTCCTGACTTTC. Translated: CASSLQGPGGANVLTF.

This clonotype appeared a single time. The chain has TRBV20-1 and TRBJ1-5; a possible D gene is TRBD1 (6 bases). This CDR3 contains 14 residues. Germline CDR1 DFQATT, CDR2 SNEGSKA (reference sequence). Trimming stripped 3 bases from V and 3 bases from J, with 12 bases between. CDR3 protein: CSARAGANNQPQHF. Written as DNA, the CDR3 is TGCAGTGCTAGGGCAGGGGCGAACAATCAGCCCCAGCATTTT.